This paragraph reports one T cell receptor (beta chain). The CDR3 covers 15 residues. Germline V gene sequence: CDR1 SGHAT, CDR2 FQNNGV. Trimming removed 5 bases at V and 11 bases at J, with 24 bases between. This sample is part of a study of blood T cell repertoires in COVID-19. Study summary: Researchers got acute and convalescent COVID-19 samples from the United States, Italy and Spain.

Study processing details: Nucleated cell number was recorded as an estimate derived from reference gene primer amplification. Repertoires were generated with immunoSEQ multiplex PCR, while TCRdb's copy carries only in-frame clones and drops some. V, J and clone size reflect that table, while D and trimming were determined from the DNA. The sample holds 310,000 or so clones; roughly 87% are singletons and the top ten take roughly 8.9%. The specimen sequenced was peripheral blood. The sequence came from a man aged 30 to 45 with COVID-19, enrolled during active disease. The rearrangement links TRBV11-2 to TRBJ1-2; D is unresolved. The CDR3 nucleotides are TGTGCCAGCAGCGACCAAGTAGGGATAGCTTCGGGATACACCTTC. It is translated as CASSDQVGIASGYTF.